This T cell receptor beta chain derives from a study of vaccination effects on CD4 cells after COVID-19. Study-wide background: Either the BNT162b2 or mRNA-1273 vaccine was given to participants in two doses.

CDR1 and CDR2 from the germline V gene are KGHSH and LQKENI. V gave up 8 bases and J gave up 0 bases; unmatched junction bases: 7. The CDR3 sequence is 15 residues long. Method: immunoSEQ multiplex PCR; TCRdb's copy keeps in-frame clones and lacks some. The sample contains roughly 63,000 clones, about four fifths of which appear only once. Comment on this clone: Its antigen is still unknown.

Using viral peptide pools, the ViraFEST assay grew out antigen-specific CD4+ T cells prior to sequencing. Cultured cells yielded isolated CD4+ T cells after 10 to 11 days. The study found no prior SARS-CoV-2 infection in the vaccine recipients, who tested negative for nucleocapsid antibodies. The receptor was isolated from a human donor who received a COVID-19 vaccine. The V gene is TRBV18, the J gene TRBJ1-1, with 9 positions matching TRBD1. Specimen: CD4+ T cells from PBMCs cultured with SARS-CoV-2 spike peptides, collected before COVID-19 vaccination. The CDR3 reads CASQGQGHMNTEAFF. The CDR3 DNA reads as TGTGCCAGCCAAGGACAGGGGCACATGAACACTGAAGCTTTCTTT. The complete variable domain, with remaining parts taken from reference TRBV18 and TRBJ1-1, reads NAGVMQNPRHLVRRRGQEARLRCSPMKGHSHVYWYRQLPEEGLKFMVYLQKENIIDESGMPKERFSAEFPKEGPSILRIQQVVRGDSAAYFCASQGQGHMNTEAFFGQGTRLTVV.